The 15 T cell receptor beta chains below all came from one sample that was sequenced in a study of glioma-infiltrating T cells after dendritic cell vaccination (dated by TCRdb to the mid-2010s). This specimen's time point label, interpreted: after dendritic cell vaccination, including at tumor progression/relapse. The protocol used for the library was the immunoSEQ multiplex PCR assay. What TCRdb holds here is the immuneACCESS table cut down to in-frame rearrangements. Part of the clones is not present; checked against another copy, under half of the missing clones reflect an unresolved V gene, and the others are unexplained. Recorded for this sample are fewer than 70,000 clones; more than 75% of them occurred a single time. Of the sample, about 8.1% falls within the top ten clones. This material consisted of blood, taken after dendritic cell vaccination. The source is a human donor with glioblastoma.

Sample share makes this clone medium-sized. The rearrangement joins TRBV2 to TRBJ2-4; TRBD1 is a possible D gene (5 bases). The V and J ends lost 2 bases and 14 bases respectively, with 19 bases between them. The CDR3 loop spans 14 amino acids. Germline CDR1 reads SNHLY; CDR2 reads FYNNEI. The CDR3 nucleotides are TGTGCCAGCAGTGAAAAGGCAGGGCCACGAGGAAAGTACTTC. It codes for CASSEKAGPRGKYF.

This clone was observed a few times. This chain uses TRBV7-8 with TRBJ2-3, with TRBD1 as a possible D gene (7 bases). Germline assignment: CDR1 SGHVS and CDR2 FQNEAQ. The CDR3 spans 16 residues. Trimming took 5 bases from V and 6 from J, leaving 21 bases between them. The CDR3 sequence is CASSIGQVPGGDTQYF. The CDR3 region has the DNA TGTGCCAGCAGCATCGGACAGGTCCCAGGGGGGGATACGCAGTATTTT.

J is TRBJ1-6 and V is TRBV6-1; D is uncertain. The germline CDR1 and CDR2 sequences are MNHNS and SASEGT. There are 13 residues in the CDR3. V was cut by 0 bases and J by 10 bases, with 7 bases left in between. The CDR3 DNA follows: TGTGCCAGCAGTGAAGCGCGCGAGTCACCCCTCCACTTT. Its translation is CASSEARESPLHF.

V is TRBV4-1 and J is TRBJ1-6, with a possible D match to TRBD1 (5 bases). The germline CDR1 and CDR2 sequences are MGHRA and YSYEKL. The CDR3 is 15 amino acids. V was trimmed by 2 bases and J by 7 bases, leaving 12 bases between them. The CDR3 DNA sequence: TGCGCCAGCAGCCAAATACAGGTATTAAATTCACCCCTCCACTTT. This encodes CASSQIQVLNSPLHF.

The DNA of the CDR3 is TGTGCCAGCAGTTTTGGTGCGGCGGGTGAGCAGTACTTC. Protein: CASSFGAAGEQYF. V and J are TRBV27 and TRBJ2-5; possibly TRBD2 for D (5 bases). CDR3 size: 13 residues. V lost 3 bases and J 11 bases, leaving 16 bases between the germline ends. Germline CDR1 reads MNHEY; CDR2 reads SMNVEV (reference sequence).

The chain links TRBV5-1 to TRBJ1-1; the D gene is possibly TRBD1 (5 bases). This CDR3 region has 17 residues. Germline CDR1 is SGHRS and CDR2 is YFSETQ. Between the trimmed V and J ends, which lost 0 bases and 0 bases, there was a span of 15 bases. As DNA, the CDR3 is TGCGCCAGCAGCTTGGTTAGACAGCTAGACATGAACACTGAAGCTTTCTTT. This sequence encodes CASSLVRQLDMNTEAFF.

The chain joins TRBV10-3 to TRBJ2-3; no clear D gene. The CDR3 consists of 14 residues. Germline CDR1 is ENHRY and CDR2 is SYGVKD. Deletions cut 5 bases from V and 0 bases from J, with 9 bases between. CDR3 sequence (DNA): TGTGCCATCAGTCTAACAGCTAGCACAGATACGCAGTATTTT. Translation gives CAISLTASTDTQYF.

The chain is built from TRBV5-6 and TRBJ2-4; no definite D call. Germline CDR1 and CDR2: SGHDT and YYEEEE. The CDR3 has 15 amino acids. Between the trimmed V and J ends, which lost 2 bases and 0 bases, there was a span of 9 bases. The CDR3 region has the DNA TGTGCCAGCAGCTTCGCGGCCCTAGCCAAAAACATTCAGTACTTC. Protein product: CASSFAALAKNIQYF.

The rearrangement uses TRBV5-1 and TRBJ1-1, with TRBD1 identical over 7 bases. Germline CDR1 is SGHRS and CDR2 is YFSETQ. The CDR3 is 14 amino acids. Losses at the gene ends were 4 bases for V and 1 base for J; bases not matched to a gene: 4. CDR3 nucleotide sequence: TGCGCCAGCAGCCGTAGGACAGGGAACACTGAAGCTTTCTTT. It specifies CASSRRTGNTEAFF. The full variable domain, with the rest looked up from reference TRBV5-1 and TRBJ1-1, is KAGVTQTPRYLIKTRGQQVTLSCSPISGHRSVSWYQQTPGQGLQFLFEYFSETQRNKGNFPGRFSGRQFSNSRSEMNVSTLELGDSALYLCASSRRTGNTEAFFGQGTRLTVV.

The chain uses TRBV27 and TRBJ1-1, with a weak D call TRBD1 (6 bases). The CDR3 extends over 15 amino acids. Trimming took 6 bases from V and 1 from J, leaving 15 bases between them. CDR1 and CDR2 (germline): MNHEY, SMNVEV (reference sequence). This CDR3 is CASRPIRGRNTEAFF. CDR3 in DNA: TGTGCCAGCAGACCCATCAGGGGACGGAACACTGAAGCTTTCTTT.

This chain joins TRBV27 and TRBJ2-2; D is possibly TRBD1 (6 bases). This CDR3 is 15 amino acids long. CDR1 is MNHEY, CDR2 SMNVEV, per germline (reference sequence). V was shortened by 0 bases and J by 5 bases, with 10 bases between the two germline ends. CDR3 sequence (DNA): TGTGCCAGCAGTTTATCGATTGGACAGACCGGGGAGCTGTTTTTT. This gives the protein CASSLSIGQTGELFF.

The chain combines TRBV9 with TRBJ1-2, with 12 bases fitting TRBD1. J lost 3 bases, V lost 0 bases, and 9 bases had no gene match. Germline CDR1 SGDLS, CDR2 YYNGEE. The CDR3 spans 18 residues. The CDR3 DNA reads TGTGCCAGCAGCGTAGATCGGGACAGGGGGCGTTTGGACTATGGCTACACCTTC. It specifies CASSVDRDRGRLDYGYTF.

This sequence joins TRBV19 and TRBJ2-3; TRBD1 aligns across 11 bases. The CDR3 length is 14 residues. CDR1 is LNHDA and CDR2 is SQIVND in the germline V gene (reference sequence). Trimming took 9 bases from V and 5 from J; bases not matched to a gene: 7. The CDR3 DNA reads TGTGCCAGCAAGGACAGGGGGCGCGGAGATACGCAGTATTTT. Encoded protein: CASKDRGRGDTQYF.

The chain has TRBV5-4 and TRBJ1-5, with D unclear. The CDR3 runs 14 residues. CDR1 SGHNT and CDR2 YYREEE come from the germline V gene (reference sequence). V was shortened by 0 bases and J by 1 base, with 5 bases between the two germline ends. The CDR3 here is CASSLDPSNQPQHF. DNA for the CDR3: TGTGCCAGCAGCTTGGATCCGAGCAATCAGCCCCAGCATTTT. The entire variable domain, with the rest obtained from reference TRBV5-4 and TRBJ1-5, is as follows: ETGVTQSPTHLIKTRGQQVTLRCSSQSGHNTVSWYQQALGQGPQFIFQYYREEENGRGNFPPRFSGLQFPNYSSELNVNALELDDSALYLCASSLDPSNQPQHFGDGTRLSIL.

This chain uses TRBV7-2 with TRBJ2-3, with 8 positions matching TRBD2. The germline V gene has CDR1 SGHTA and CDR2 FQGNSA. V was clipped by 5 bases and J by 0 bases; unmatched bases: 7. The CDR3 sequence is 16 residues long. As DNA, the CDR3 is TGTGCCAGCAGCACTGGACTAGCCTCCAGCACAGATACGCAGTATTTT. Translated, it gives CASSTGLASSTDTQYF.